This T cell receptor (beta chain) emerged from a study of blood T cells in healthy people across ages. The overall study: Capture by template switching was about one barcoded beta molecule per two T cells.

A J-beta primer mix and a sample-barcoded 5' primer were used in a second PCR of roughly 6 to 11 cycles. TCRdb used MiXCR to reprocess the 5' RACE reads, holding one entry per CDR3 protein. The sample carries over 550,000 distinct CDR3 sequences, under 30% recorded once. The CDR3 extends over 12 amino acids. From germline, CDR1 is SGHVS and CDR2 FQNEAQ. V lost 0 bases and J 8 bases, leaving 7 bases between the germline ends. This clonotype was seen ten or more times. Its antigen is currently unknown. General study points: With age, beta diversity per million T cells declined roughly linearly, significantly by 30 to 40. In long-lived donors, naive CD4+ cell counts and diversity exceeded those of aged donors. It was found that TCR beta diversity correlated strongly with the percentage of naive T cells.

This sequence was found in a woman of 80 years or more in good health. Input material: blood. This chain joins TRBV7-8 and TRBJ1-1; TRBD1 might be the D (5 bases). This CDR3 is CASSLAQGEAFF. CDR3 DNA sequence: TGTGCCAGCAGCTTAGCCCAGGGCGAAGCTTTCTTT.